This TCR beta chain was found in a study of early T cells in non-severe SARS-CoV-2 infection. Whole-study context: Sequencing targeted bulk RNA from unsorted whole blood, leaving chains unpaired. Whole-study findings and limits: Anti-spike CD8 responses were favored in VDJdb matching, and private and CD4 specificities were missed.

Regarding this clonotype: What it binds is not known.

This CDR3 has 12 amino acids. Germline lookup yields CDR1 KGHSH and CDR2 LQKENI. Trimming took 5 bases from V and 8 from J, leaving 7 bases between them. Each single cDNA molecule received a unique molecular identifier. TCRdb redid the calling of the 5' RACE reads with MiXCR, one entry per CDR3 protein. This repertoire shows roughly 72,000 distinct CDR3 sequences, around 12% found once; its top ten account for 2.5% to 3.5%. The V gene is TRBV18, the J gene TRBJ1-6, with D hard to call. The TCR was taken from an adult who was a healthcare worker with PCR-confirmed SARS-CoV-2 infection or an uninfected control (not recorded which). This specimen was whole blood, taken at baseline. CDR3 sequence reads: CASSREHSPLHF. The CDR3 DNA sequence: TGTGCCAGCTCAAGAGAGCATTCACCCCTCCACTTT.